Listed here are 29 T cell receptor beta chains from one sample, sequenced in a study of OX40 agonist ivuxolimab in advanced cancers. The protocol was immunoSEQ multiplex PCR, while the TCRdb copy is restricted to in-frame clones and leaves out a portion. Seen here are 90,000 to 100,000 clones, 80% to 90% observed once, and the top ten hold about 0.82%. Sample: CD4+ or CD8+ T cells sorted from blood, taken in a trial of the OX40 agonist ivuxolimab. The source is an adult with an advanced solid tumor such as melanoma, head and neck, liver or kidney cancer.

V is TRBV7-8 and J is TRBJ2-7, with TRBD1 matching over 7 bases. The CDR3 is 17 residues long. Germline V gene sequence: CDR1 SGHVS, CDR2 FQNEAQ. Trimming took 2 bases from V and 5 from J; bases not matched to a gene: 15. DNA of the CDR3: TGTGCCAGCAGCTTAAAAAAGACGAGACAGGGTCGGAACGAGCAGTACTTC. Translated, it gives CASSLKKTRQGRNEQYF. Using reference TRBV7-8 and TRBJ2-7 for the parts outside the CDR3, the full variable domain is GAGVSQSPRYKVAKRGQDVALRCDPISGHVSLFWYQQALGQGPEFLTYFQNEAQLDKSGLPSDRFFAERPEGSVSTLKIQRTQQEDSAVYLCASSLKKTRQGRNEQYFGPGTRLTVT.

J is TRBJ1-4 and V is TRBV11-2; 7 nucleotides align to TRBD1. The germline V gene has CDR1 SGHAT and CDR2 FQNNGV. The CDR3 has 15 residues. The ends lost 4 bases at V and 11 bases at J; junction bases unmatched: 13. The chain's CDR3 is CASSSLQGPWSKLFF. The CDR3 DNA reads as TGTGCCAGCAGCTCCCTACAGGGGCCGTGGAGTAAACTGTTTTTT.

The chain employs TRBV7-3 and TRBJ2-2, with D perhaps matching TRBD1 or TRBD2 (5 bases each). Between the trimmed V and J ends, which lost 10 bases and 1 base, there was a span of 10 bases. Germline CDR1 reads SGHTA; CDR2 reads FQGTGA. This CDR3 has 13 amino acids. CDR3 nucleotide sequence: TGTGCCACAGGGAGTGTGAACACCGGGGAGCTGTTTTTT. Translation gives CATGSVNTGELFF. The variable domain in full, completed from reference TRBV7-3 and TRBJ2-2, reads GAGVSQTPSNKVTEKGKYVELRCDPISGHTALYWYRQSLGQGPEFLIYFQGTGAADDSGLPNDRFFAVRPEGSVSTLKIQRTERGDSAVYLCATGSVNTGELFFGEGSRLTVL.

This clone was found a few times. The chain combines TRBV7-2 with TRBJ1-5; a possible D gene is TRBD1 (6 bases). The V and J ends lost 4 bases and 4 bases respectively, with 8 bases between them. Germline lookup yields CDR1 SGHTA and CDR2 FQGNSA. There are 13 residues in the CDR3. The CDR3 is CASSSTGNQPQHF. The CDR3 DNA follows: TGTGCCAGCAGCTCGACAGGTAATCAGCCCCAGCATTTT.

This chain connects TRBV4-1 to TRBJ1-5; tentative D call: TRBD1 (5 bases). Germline lookup yields CDR1 MGHRA and CDR2 YSYEKL. This CDR3 contains 17 residues. Trimming left V 0 bases short and J 0 bases short, with 12 bases between. This CDR3 is CASSQDRGTYSNQPQHF. CDR3 nucleotides: TGCGCCAGCAGCCAAGATCGGGGGACCTATAGCAATCAGCCCCAGCATTTT.

The chain joins TRBV7-7 to TRBJ2-5, with D possibly matching TRBD2 (6 bases). Trimming shortened V by 4 bases and J by 5 bases, and 11 bases separated the two germline ends. The germline CDR1 and CDR2 sequences are SSHAT and FNYEAQ (reference sequence). This CDR3 is built from 13 residues. CDR3 in amino acids: CASSSDYSETQYF. The CDR3 nucleotides read TGTGCCAGCAGCTCGGACTATTCGGAGACCCAGTACTTC.

This chain joins TRBV28 and TRBJ2-1; no definite D call. Germline CDR1 reads MDHEN; CDR2 reads SYDVKM. Trimming removed 7 bases from V and 0 bases from J, with 13 bases in between. This CDR3 spans 15 amino acids. This CDR3 reads CASTLSASSYNEQFF. The CDR3 nucleotides read TGTGCCAGCACCCTTTCCGCTAGCTCCTACAATGAGCAGTTCTTC.

The chain uses TRBV2 and TRBJ1-2; D is ambiguous. CDR3 length equals 13 residues. The ends were cut back, 6 bases at V and 4 bases at J, with 12 bases in the middle. Germline CDR1 reads SNHLY; CDR2 reads FYNNEI. CDR3 loop: CASRPPEFYGYTF. The CDR3 nucleotides are TGTGCCAGCAGGCCACCGGAGTTCTATGGCTACACCTTC. The whole variable domain, filled in from reference TRBV2 and TRBJ1-2, reads EPEVTQTPSHQVTQMGQEVILRCVPISNHLYFYWYRQILGQKVEFLVSFYNNEISEKSEIFDDQFSVERPDGSNFTLKIRSTKLEDSAMYFCASRPPEFYGYTFGSGTRLTVV.

The chain has TRBV28 and TRBJ1-4; no reliable D call. CDR3 length equals 13 residues. Trimming removed 7 bases at V and 7 bases at J, with 13 bases between. Per germline, CDR1 MDHEN and CDR2 SYDVKM. The CDR3 region has the DNA TGTGCCAGCAACTCGGACTCAATTGAAAAACTGTTTTTT. Its protein product is CASNSDSIEKLFF.

CDR3 coding DNA: TGCGCCAGCAGCTTAGGGGGACTAGTGTCGGAGACCCAGTACTTC. It is translated as CASSLGGLVSETQYF. This chain joins TRBV5-1 and TRBJ2-5, with 8 bases matching TRBD2. V lost 2 bases to trimming and J lost 5 bases; unmatched junction nucleotides: 8. From germline, CDR1 is SGHRS and CDR2 YFSETQ. CDR3 size: 15 residues.

The rearrangement uses TRBV28 and TRBJ1-1; perhaps TRBD1 as D (6 bases). Germline V gene sequence: CDR1 MDHEN, CDR2 SYDVKM. V was shortened by 7 bases and J by 0 bases, with 9 bases between the two germline ends. The CDR3 is made up of 13 amino acids. The CDR3 nucleotides are TGTGCCAGCATAGGGGGGGTGAACACTGAAGCTTTCTTT. Translation: CASIGGVNTEAFF.

This chain links TRBV6-5 with TRBJ2-6; a possible D gene is TRBD2 (6 bases). Per the germline V gene, CDR1 is MNHEY and CDR2 is SVGAGI. The CDR3 has 16 residues. With 4 bases removed from V and 0 bases from J, the gap between germline ends came to 10 bases. The CDR3 DNA reads as TGTGCCAGCAGTTTGGGACTCGACTCTGGGGCCAACGTCCTGACTTTC. This gives the protein CASSLGLDSGANVLTF.

V is TRBV2 and J is TRBJ2-7; D possibly matches TRBD1 or TRBD2 (5 bases each). The CDR3 is 13 residues long. Deletions cut 6 bases from V and 10 bases from J, with 19 bases between. The germline gives CDR1 SNHLY, CDR2 FYNNEI. The CDR3 loop is CASSLRDAEFQYF. The CDR3 DNA reads as TGTGCCAGCAGCCTCCGGGACGCGGAATTTCAGTACTTC.

The chain is built from TRBV5-1 and TRBJ2-1; 15 nucleotides agree with TRBD2. The germline V gene has CDR1 SGHRS and CDR2 YFSETQ. V dropped 4 bases and J dropped 10; count of bases not matched to a gene: 3. CDR3 length: 14 amino acids. CDR3 protein: CASSPGLAGGEQFF. The CDR3 DNA is TGCGCCAGCAGCCCGGGACTAGCGGGAGGAGAGCAGTTCTTC.

The genes are TRBV13 and TRBJ2-7; 11 bases are a match to TRBD2. Trimming took 3 bases from V and 8 from J; bases not matched to a gene: 6. This CDR3 is built from 14 residues. The germline V gene has CDR1 PRHDT and CDR2 FYEKMQ (reference sequence). Written as DNA, the CDR3 is TGTGCCAGCAGCTTGGGACTAGCGGCCGGTAAGCAGTACTTC. This codes for CASSLGLAAGKQYF.

The V and J genes are TRBV9 and TRBJ2-1; the D is unclear. Germline CDR1 SGDLS, CDR2 YYNGEE. Trimming stripped 0 bases from V and 10 bases from J, with 14 bases between. This CDR3 spans 14 amino acids. The CDR3, as DNA: TGTGCCAGCAGCGTAGATGTGAAAACCCCAGAGCAGTTCTTC. This codes for CASSVDVKTPEQFF.

This clone was seen a single time. V is TRBV7-6 and J is TRBJ2-3; tentatively, D is TRBD2 (5 bases). The CDR3 is made up of 14 amino acids. V lost 5 bases and J lost 4, with 13 bases in between. Germline assignment: CDR1 SGHVS and CDR2 FNYEAQ. This chain's CDR3 is CASSRGPEADTQYF. The CDR3 coding sequence is TGTGCCAGCAGCCGAGGACCGGAGGCAGATACGCAGTATTTT. The complete variable domain, with remaining parts taken from reference TRBV7-6 and TRBJ2-3, reads GAGVSQSPRYKVTKRGQDVALRCDPISGHVSLYWYRQALGQGPEFLTYFNYEAQQDKSGLPNDRFSAERPEGSISTLTIQRTEQRDSAMYRCASSRGPEADTQYFGPGTRLTVL.

This rearrangement joins TRBV29-1 to TRBJ2-7; TRBD1 might be the D (6 bases). The germline V gene encodes CDR1 SQVTM and CDR2 ANQGSEA. The V gene lost 3 bases and the J gene lost 6 bases, with 9 bases spanning the gap. The CDR3 is 11 amino acids. CDR3 loop: CSVDSGAEQYV. DNA for the CDR3: TGCAGCGTTGACTCAGGGGCCGAGCAGTACGTC.

This chain connects TRBV30 to TRBJ2-7, with D uncertain. With 5 bases removed from V and 4 bases from J, the gap between germline ends came to 9 bases. The CDR3 consists of 11 residues. The germline V gene has CDR1 GTSNPN and CDR2 SVGIG (reference sequence). CDR3 residues: CAWSLNYEQYF. CDR3 bases: TGTGCCTGGTCCCTTAATTACGAGCAGTACTTC.

This chain joins TRBV7-9 and TRBJ1-4, with 8 bases identical to TRBD1. Trimming removed 5 bases from V and 3 bases from J; junction bases left unmatched: 5. Germline CDR1 and CDR2: SEHNR and FQNEAQ (reference sequence). The CDR3 is made up of 15 amino acids. Written as DNA, the CDR3 is TGTGCCAGCAGCCAAACAGGGGGGCCTAATGAAAAACTGTTTTTT. Residues: CASSQTGGPNEKLFF.

The V and J genes are TRBV4-2 and TRBJ1-3; D is unclear. The V end lost 0 bases, the J end lost 2 bases, and 11 bases lay between the germline ends. Germline CDR1 and CDR2: LGHNA and YNFKEQ. The CDR3 has 16 amino acids. The CDR3 spells CASSQEWRQAGNTIYF. In DNA, the CDR3 is TGTGCCAGCAGCCAAGAATGGCGGCAGGCTGGAAACACCATATATTTT.

The chain couples TRBV30 to TRBJ2-7; no firm D call. The CDR3 covers 11 residues. The ends were cut back, 0 bases at V and 5 bases at J, with 5 bases in the middle. CDR1 is GTSNPN, CDR2 SVGIG, per germline (reference sequence). This chain's CDR3 is CAWSVRNEQYF. CDR3 in DNA: TGTGCCTGGAGTGTTAGGAACGAGCAGTACTTC. The whole variable domain, filled in from reference TRBV30 and TRBJ2-7, reads SQTIHQWPATLVQPVGSPLSLECTVEGTSNPNLYWYRQAAGRGLQLLFYSVGIGQISSEVPQNLSASRPQDRQFILSSKKLLLSDSGFYLCAWSVRNEQYFGPGTRLTVT.

The chain combines TRBV30 with TRBJ1-3, with D uncertain. Germline CDR1 and CDR2: GTSNPN and SVGIG (reference sequence). Trimming pared 0 bases from V and 1 base from J, leaving 7 bases between. The CDR3 has 14 amino acids. CDR3 nucleotide sequence: TGTGCCTGGAGTGTGGCCACTTCTGGAAACACCATATATTTT. It translates to CAWSVATSGNTIYF.

The chain employs TRBV18 and TRBJ2-2; 7 nucleotides agree with TRBD1. The CDR3 runs 15 residues. Per germline, CDR1 KGHSH and CDR2 LQKENI. J gave up 2 bases and V 3 bases, and 3 bases lay outside the gene matches. CDR3 bases: TGTGCCAGCTCACCTGGGACAGACAACACCGGGGAGCTGTTTTTT. Translation: CASSPGTDNTGELFF.

The J gene is TRBJ1-1, the V gene TRBV5-8; D is ambiguous. V was shortened by 1 base and J by 0 bases, with 10 bases between the two germline ends. CDR1 is SGHTS, CDR2 YDEGEE, per germline. The CDR3 runs to 15 residues. The CDR3 coding sequence is TGTGCCAGCAGCTTGTATCTGGCTCTGAACACTGAAGCTTTCTTT. Translated: CASSLYLALNTEAFF.

The chain links TRBV25-1 to TRBJ2-3; D is unresolved. This CDR3 is built from 14 residues. The V gene's germline CDR1 is MGHDK and CDR2 SYGVNS. V was shortened by 1 base and J by 9 bases, with 14 bases between the two germline ends. In DNA, the CDR3 is TGTGCCAGCAGTGAATCCGTGGGTGGCGCAACGCAGTATTTT. Amino acids: CASSESVGGATQYF.

The chain joins TRBV29-1 to TRBJ2-4; TRBD2 matches at 7 bases. Germline CDR1 SQVTM, CDR2 ANQGSEA. V was clipped by 4 bases and J by 0 bases; unmatched bases: 3. This CDR3 is built from 14 residues. The CDR3 nucleotides are TGCAGCGTTGTAGCGGGTGGAGCCAAAAACATTCAGTACTTC. Its translation: CSVVAGGAKNIQYF.

The genes are TRBV19 and TRBJ1-6; D not certain. The CDR3 length is 15 residues. V lost 6 bases and J 0 bases, leaving 9 bases between the germline ends. Germline assignment: CDR1 LNHDA and CDR2 SQIVND (reference sequence). The CDR3 region is CASRPQSSYNSPLHF. The CDR3 DNA sequence: TGTGCCAGTAGGCCTCAGAGCTCCTATAATTCACCCCTCCACTTT.

This clone has just one count. The genes are TRBV6-5 and TRBJ2-5, with 8 bases lining up with TRBD1. In germline, CDR1 is MNHEY, CDR2 SVGAGI. V lost 5 bases to trimming and J lost 4 bases; unmatched junction nucleotides: 9. This CDR3 is 15 amino acids long. CDR3 coding DNA: TGTGCCAGCAGTCAGACAGGGGTGTTAGGAGAGACCCAGTACTTC. Amino acids: CASSQTGVLGETQYF.